The present entry profiles one T cell receptor beta chain with its context. TCRdb's copy holds only in-frame clones and misses some; the assay was immunoSEQ multiplex PCR. This table has fewer than 55,000 clones, around 90% appearing once. The germline V gene has CDR1 PRHDT and CDR2 FYEKMQ (reference sequence). The CDR3 is 13 residues long. V was cut by 5 bases and J by 2 bases, with 9 bases left in between. This entry comes from a study of T cell changes during pregnancy in multiple sclerosis. The J gene is TRBJ1-2, the V gene TRBV13, with D perhaps TRBD1 (6 bases). This receptor was obtained from a female donor with multiple sclerosis, enrolled in a pregnancy study. The source material was CD4+ T cells from peripheral blood mononuclear cells, sampled in the third trimester of pregnancy. The CDR3 sequence: CASSEDRNYGYTF. CDR3 DNA sequence: TGTGCCAGCAGCGAAGACAGGAACTATGGCTACACCTTC.